The 32 T cell receptor beta chains reported below all come from one sample, sequenced in a study of blood T cell repertoires in COVID-19. This table comes from immunoSEQ multiplex PCR, and its TCRdb copy is limited to in-frame clones, with some not included. The table has approximately 150,000 clones, approximately 82% seen once. The sequenced material came from peripheral blood. These receptor sequences come from a human donor in a cohort sampled during active COVID-19.

Written as DNA, the CDR3 is TGTGCCAGCAGCCCGCGGACAGCAAATTCACCCCTCCACTTT. Translating gives CASSPRTANSPLHF. The chain joins TRBV4-2 to TRBJ1-6, with a weak D call TRBD1 (6 bases). The V gene's germline CDR1 is LGHNA and CDR2 YNFKEQ. This CDR3 contains 14 residues. V shed 4 bases and J shed 7 bases, with 11 bases lying between them.

The chain uses TRBV4-2 and TRBJ2-5, with a weak D call TRBD2 (6 bases). Germline V lookup: CDR1 LGHNA, CDR2 YNFKEQ. The CDR3 loop spans 15 amino acids. Trimming pared 4 bases from V and 1 base from J, leaving 13 bases between. In nucleotides, the CDR3 is TGTGCCAGCAGCCGGAGGGGAGGCGGCCAAGAGACCCAGTACTTC. This translates into CASSRRGGGQETQYF.

This rearrangement joins TRBV11-2 to TRBJ2-7; tentatively, D is TRBD2 (6 bases). Trimming took off 1 base at V and 3 bases at J, with 19 bases between the two ends. The CDR3 has 17 residues. CDR1 is SGHAT and CDR2 is FQNNGV in the germline V gene. Here the CDR3 reads CASSLGSVWEAGYEQYF. CDR3 DNA: TGTGCCAGCAGCTTAGGGTCGGTGTGGGAGGCAGGCTACGAGCAGTACTTC.

CDR3 DNA: TGTGCCAGCAGCGTCGCTGGGGCCAACGTCCTGACTTTC. This encodes CASSVAGANVLTF. The chain uses TRBV9 and TRBJ2-6; D is unresolved. The germline V and J ends were trimmed by 2 bases and 2 bases, with 2 bases remaining between them. The CDR3 is made up of 13 amino acids. Germline V lookup: CDR1 SGDLS, CDR2 YYNGEE.

The J gene is TRBJ2-3, the V gene TRBV2, with 8 bases that match TRBD2. The CDR3 spans 15 residues. V lost 3 bases, J lost 2 bases, and 4 bases stayed unmatched. CDR1 is SNHLY, CDR2 FYNNEI, per germline. The CDR3 region is CASSDPGGVTDTQYF. The CDR3 nucleotides read TGTGCCAGCAGTGACCCGGGGGGGGTCACAGATACGCAGTATTTT.

This rearrangement joins TRBV6-1 to TRBJ2-1; TRBD2 agrees at 10 bases. Germline CDR1 MNHNS, CDR2 SASEGT. The V segment lost 2 bases and the J segment 6 bases; nucleotides outside the gene matches: 4. This CDR3 comprises 15 residues. As DNA, the CDR3 is TGTGCCAGCAGTGAAAGTCTAGCGGGAGTCAATGAGCAGTTCTTC. Encoded protein: CASSESLAGVNEQFF.

J is TRBJ1-2 and V is TRBV5-1, with 10 bases matching TRBD1. CDR1 and CDR2 (germline): SGHRS, YFSETQ. The CDR3 totals 14 residues. The trim removed 4 bases at V and 3 bases at J, leaving 3 bases unmatched. CDR3 in DNA: TGCGCCAGCAGCCGCGGGACAGGGGACTATGGCTACACCTTC. Translated: CASSRGTGDYGYTF. Looking up the rest from reference TRBV5-1 and TRBJ1-2 gives the full variable domain: KAGVTQTPRYLIKTRGQQVTLSCSPISGHRSVSWYQQTPGQGLQFLFEYFSETQRNKGNFPGRFSGRQFSNSRSEMNVSTLELGDSALYLCASSRGTGDYGYTFGSGTRLTVV.

With regard to this clone: The junction does not match germline at one end; this may be a read error. V is TRBV9 and J is TRBJ2-7; 7 bases align to TRBD2. The germline V gene has CDR1 SGDLS and CDR2 YYNGEE. The CDR3 extends over 15 amino acids. The CDR3 DNA reads as TGTGCCAGCAGCGTAGGGAGCGGGAATTCCTTCGAGCAGTACTTC. This translates into CASSVGSGNSFEQYF.

The chain recombines TRBV7-2 with TRBJ2-6; 7 nucleotides match TRBD1. The CDR3 loop spans 15 amino acids. Unmatched junction bases numbered 0, after V lost 3 bases and J lost 1 base. The V gene's germline CDR1 is SGHTA and CDR2 FQGNSA. The DNA of the CDR3 is TGTGCCAGCAGCTTCAGGGGGTCTGGGGCCAACGTCCTGACTTTC. Translated: CASSFRGSGANVLTF.

The V call is TRBV29-1, the J call TRBJ2-2, with D maybe TRBD2 (5 bases). In germline, CDR1 is SQVTM, CDR2 ANQGSEA. CDR3 size: 14 residues. Trimming took 8 bases from V and 5 from J, leaving 18 bases between them. The CDR3 nucleotides are TGCAGCCTCCACTATACTCCGGGGACCGGGGAGCTGTTTTTT. It codes for CSLHYTPGTGELFF.

The rearrangement joins TRBV29-1 to TRBJ2-7, with D unclear. Germline CDR1 SQVTM, CDR2 ANQGSEA. V was trimmed by 5 bases and J by 2 bases, leaving 10 bases between them. This CDR3 has 12 residues. Written as DNA, the CDR3 is TGCAGCGTTCGGTCCACTACCTACGAGCAGTACTTC. Encoded protein: CSVRSTTYEQYF.

This sequence joins TRBV7-6 and TRBJ2-3; perhaps TRBD2 as D (6 bases). The ends were cut back, 2 bases at V and 3 bases at J, with 15 bases in the middle. The germline gives CDR1 SGHVS, CDR2 FNYEAQ. This CDR3 region has 16 residues. This CDR3 reads CASSLRRTGGTDTQYF. The CDR3 coding sequence is TGTGCCAGCAGCTTAAGGCGGACCGGAGGGACAGATACGCAGTATTTT.

This clone has a handful of counts. This chain uses TRBV15 with TRBJ1-3; D perhaps matches TRBD1 (5 bases). There are 15 residues in the CDR3. Trimming removed 0 bases at V and 2 bases at J, with 8 bases between. CDR1 is LNHNV and CDR2 is YYDKDF in the germline V gene (reference sequence). The CDR3 nucleotides read TGTGCCACCAGCAGAGACAGGGTGACTGGAAACACCATATATTTT. It translates to CATSRDRVTGNTIYF.

This chain joins TRBV27 and TRBJ1-2; 7 bases fit TRBD1. This CDR3 has 14 residues. V gave up 6 bases and J gave up 0 bases; unmatched junction bases: 4. The V gene's germline CDR1 is MNHEY and CDR2 SMNVEV (reference sequence). The CDR3 nucleotides read TGTGCCAGCAGAGGGGGCGGAACTAACTATGGCTACACCTTC. Translated: CASRGGGTNYGYTF.

This clone came up a few times. Here the CDR3 reads CASSLEFTRDTQYF. CDR3 in DNA: TGCGCCAGCAGCTTGGAATTTACAAGAGATACGCAGTATTTT. The gene calls are TRBV5-1 and TRBJ2-3; D is unclear. In germline, CDR1 is SGHRS, CDR2 YFSETQ. V lost 0 bases, J lost 5 bases, and 10 bases lay in between. This CDR3 spans 14 amino acids.

In this sample, this clone turned up once. V is TRBV5-4 and J is TRBJ2-3; 8 bases fit TRBD1. There are 14 residues in the CDR3. V trimming: 1 base; J trimming: 5 bases; junction bases outside the gene matches: 3. Germline V lookup: CDR1 SGHNT, CDR2 YYREEE (reference sequence). CDR3 DNA: TGTGCCAGCAGCTTGCAGGGGGCCGGAGATACGCAGTATTTT. Translating gives CASSLQGAGDTQYF.

The chain has TRBV6-5 and TRBJ2-5; D is unresolved. Germline-derived CDR1 and CDR2 are MNHEY and SVGAGI. The CDR3 covers 16 residues. Deletions cut 0 bases from V and 2 bases from J, with 13 bases between. DNA for the CDR3: TGTGCCAGCAGTTACTCTAGGTCGGGTAAACAAGAGACCCAGTACTTC. It encodes CASSYSRSGKQETQYF.

The chain is built from TRBV12-3 or TRBV12-4 and TRBJ1-5; possible D gene TRBD1, 5 bases. With 3 bases removed from V and 6 bases from J, the gap between germline ends came to 9 bases. This CDR3 is 13 amino acids long. CDR3 sequence: CASSLGGFQPQHF. The CDR3 DNA reads as TGTGCCAGCAGTTTGGGGGGGTTTCAGCCCCAGCATTTT.

The chain combines TRBV9 with TRBJ1-2; 7 nucleotides agree with TRBD1. The CDR3 has 15 amino acids. CDR1 and CDR2 (germline): SGDLS, YYNGEE. Trimming cost V 0 bases and J 6 bases; bases outside gene matches: 8. CDR3 nucleotide sequence: TGTGCCAGCAGCGTAGACCCGACAGGGAGAGATGGCTACACCTTC. Translation gives CASSVDPTGRDGYTF.

Turning to this clone: Other DNA sequences in this sample translate to the same CDR3. The V call is TRBV18, the J call TRBJ2-1; 10 nucleotides line up with TRBD2. CDR1 KGHSH and CDR2 LQKENI come from the germline V gene. The CDR3 covers 16 residues. The V gene end was trimmed by 3 bases and the J gene end by 1 base; junction bases not matched to a gene: 3. This chain's CDR3 is CASSPQAGGSYNEQFF. The CDR3 DNA reads as TGTGCCAGCTCACCGCAAGCGGGAGGGTCCTACAATGAGCAGTTCTTC.

This clone is a singleton in its sample. The chain is built from TRBV7-2 and TRBJ1-6; 9 bases map to TRBD1. Germline CDR1 and CDR2: SGHTA and FQGNSA. This CDR3 comprises 16 residues. V lost 4 bases, J lost 4 bases, and 5 bases stayed unmatched. DNA for the CDR3: TGTGCCAGCAGCTCGGACAGGGGCTCGTATAATTCACCCCTCCACTTT. It codes for CASSSDRGSYNSPLHF.

V and J are TRBV12-2 and TRBJ2-5; the D segment call TRBD2 is taken from the table without a DNA check. TRBV12-2 is labeled a pseudogene. The CDR3 totals 16 residues. The CDR3 nucleotides are TGTGCAAGTCGCCCCTTCCTAGCGGAGGGCCAAGAGACCCAGTACTTC. Amino acids: CASRPFLAEGQETQYF.

V and J are TRBV6-5 and TRBJ2-5; the D is unclear. The V gene lost 5 bases and the J gene lost 5 bases, with 9 bases spanning the gap. In germline, CDR1 is MNHEY, CDR2 SVGAGI. This CDR3 is built from 12 residues. The CDR3 DNA reads as TGTGCCAGCAGTCTATCCTACGAGACCCAGTACTTC. Its translation: CASSLSYETQYF.

The rearrangement uses TRBV11-3 and TRBJ2-3, with 13 nucleotides matching TRBD2. This CDR3 has 18 amino acids. CDR1 is SGHNT, CDR2 YENEEA, per germline. V was pared by 5 bases and J by 0 bases, with 8 bases of the junction left unmatched. CDR3 sequence (DNA): TGTGCCAGCAGCACTGGGACTAGCGGGGCTGCTAGCACAGATACGCAGTATTTT. Protein sequence: CASSTGTSGAASTDTQYF.

The chain joins TRBV5-1 to TRBJ2-5, with a possible D match to TRBD2 (6 bases). The CDR3 extends over 15 amino acids. V gave up 0 bases and J gave up 5 bases, with 14 bases separating them. Germline V gene data show CDR1 as SGHRS and CDR2 as YFSETQ. Here the CDR3 reads CASSLAGGAEETQYF. The CDR3 DNA reads as TGCGCCAGCAGCTTGGCCGGAGGGGCGGAGGAGACCCAGTACTTC.

This clone has just one count. V and J are TRBV27 and TRBJ1-2; TRBD1 aligns across 9 bases. The CDR3 totals 15 residues. J was trimmed by 4 bases and V by 0 bases; bases with no gene match: 3. From germline, CDR1 is MNHEY and CDR2 SMNVEV (reference sequence). The CDR3 here is CASSLSVGQGYGYTF. The CDR3 DNA follows: TGTGCCAGCAGTTTATCGGTGGGACAGGGCTATGGCTACACCTTC.

The chain joins TRBV2 to TRBJ1-5, with 7 bases matching TRBD1. This CDR3 region has 15 residues. Per germline, CDR1 SNHLY and CDR2 FYNNEI. V was clipped by 8 bases and J by 2 bases; unmatched bases: 9. In nucleotides, the CDR3 is TGTGCCAGCCGAGGGGAAGGGGGCGGCAATCAGCCCCAGCATTTT. It yields the protein CASRGEGGGNQPQHF.

The rearrangement links TRBV2 to TRBJ1-4; no definite D call. V was shortened by 7 bases and J by 3 bases, with 12 bases between the two germline ends. Germline values: CDR1 SNHLY, CDR2 FYNNEI. The length of the CDR3 is 14 residues. CDR3: CASMRAAANEKLFF. CDR3 DNA sequence: TGTGCCAGCATGCGGGCGGCTGCTAATGAAAAACTGTTTTTT.

This rearrangement joins TRBV6-1 to TRBJ2-7; 7 nucleotides line up with TRBD1. CDR1 and CDR2 from the germline V gene are MNHNS and SASEGT. The trim removed 2 bases at V and 3 bases at J, leaving 7 bases unmatched. There are 15 residues in the CDR3. The CDR3 is CASSETGTVYYEQYF. CDR3 nucleotide sequence: TGTGCCAGCAGTGAAACCGGGACAGTATACTACGAGCAGTACTTC.

The J gene is TRBJ1-1, the V gene TRBV28; perhaps TRBD1 as D (6 bases). The V and J ends lost 3 bases and 2 bases respectively, with 10 bases between them. The CDR3 runs to 14 residues. In germline, CDR1 is MDHEN, CDR2 SYDVKM. The CDR3 DNA follows: TGTGCCAGCAGTTTCGGACAGCCTAACACTGAAGCTTTCTTT. This encodes CASSFGQPNTEAFF.

This clone has a single count. The gene calls are TRBV7-3 and TRBJ2-1; 8 bases agree with TRBD1. Germline assignment: CDR1 SGHTA and CDR2 FQGTGA. The CDR3 spans 15 residues. V lost 4 bases and J lost 6; bases outside the gene matches: 8. In DNA, the CDR3 is TGTGCCAGCAGCTCAGGACAGGGCTATGTCAATGAGCAGTTCTTC. Its protein is CASSSGQGYVNEQFF.

The CDR3 sequence is CASSPRRVLTDTQYF. In DNA form, the CDR3 reads TGTGCCAGCAGCCCACGGAGGGTCCTCACAGATACGCAGTATTTT. The V gene is TRBV14, the J gene TRBJ2-3, with D maybe TRBD2 (6 bases). The germline V gene has CDR1 SGHDN and CDR2 FVKESK. The CDR3 runs to 15 residues. V was shortened by 4 bases and J by 2 bases, with 13 bases between the two germline ends.